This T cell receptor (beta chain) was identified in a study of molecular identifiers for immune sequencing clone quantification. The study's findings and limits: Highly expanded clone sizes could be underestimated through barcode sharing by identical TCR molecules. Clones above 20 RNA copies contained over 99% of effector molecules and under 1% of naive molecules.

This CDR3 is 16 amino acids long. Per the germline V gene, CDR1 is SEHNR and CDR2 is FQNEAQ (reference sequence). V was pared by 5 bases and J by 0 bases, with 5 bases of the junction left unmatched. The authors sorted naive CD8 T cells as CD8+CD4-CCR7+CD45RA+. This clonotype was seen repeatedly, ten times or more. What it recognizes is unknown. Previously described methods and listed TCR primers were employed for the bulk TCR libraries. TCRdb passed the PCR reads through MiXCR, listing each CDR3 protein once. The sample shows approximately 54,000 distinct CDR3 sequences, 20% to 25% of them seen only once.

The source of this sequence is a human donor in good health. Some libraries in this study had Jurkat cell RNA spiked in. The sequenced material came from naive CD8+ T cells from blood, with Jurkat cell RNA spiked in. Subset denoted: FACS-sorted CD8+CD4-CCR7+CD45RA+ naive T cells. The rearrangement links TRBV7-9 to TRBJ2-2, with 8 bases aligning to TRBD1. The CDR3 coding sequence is TGTGCCAGCAGCCCCCCGGGACAGGCGAACACCGGGGAGCTGTTTTTT. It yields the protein CASSPPGQANTGELFF.